The following is a T cell receptor (beta chain) sequence with its context. The entry originates in a study of CXCR3-negative and CXCR3-positive naive CD8 T cells. This CDR3 spans 15 amino acids. Germline V gives CDR1 MNHEY, CDR2 SMNVEV (reference sequence). Preparation of TRB cDNA libraries relied on 5' RACE carrying UMI labels. TCRdb reworked the 5' RACE reads into one entry per CDR3 protein, no DNA. This sample's table has roughly 71,000 distinct CDR3 sequences. The clonotype was recovered from a human donor in good health. Some clones in this sample may be carry-over from other donors' samples. The rearrangement links TRBV27 to TRBJ1-2; TCRdb's D call of TRBD1 is untestable without DNA. The sample consisted of naive CXCR3- CD8+ T cells from blood. Indicated subset: CD45RO-CCR7+CD27+CD95- naive CD8+ T cells lacking CXCR3 (TNR3-). The CDR3 spells CASSGTGASLGGYTF.